This is a list of T cell receptor beta chains from one sample in a study of T cells in Graves' hyperthyroidism and ophthalmopathy. TCRdb analysed the multiplex PCR reads with MiXCR anew, one entry per CDR3 protein. The data hold a few hundred thousand distinct CDR3 sequences, with about 13% observed a single time. Input material: blood. The receptors stem from a young woman with Graves' hyperthyroidism. Each CDR3 is given with its conserved first and last residue. Fields, in order: J gene, CDR3 length, V gene, D gene, clone size, CDR3 protein, CDR3 DNA. The D gene is left open where the match is weak. Rows may omit the clone size; those that give it use once, few, many or a size class.

TRBJ2-7,12,TRBV30,.,many,CAWTKQGSEQYF,TGTGCCTGGACCAAACAGGGAAGCGAGCAGTACTTC
TRBJ2-7,15,TRBV6-1,.,many,CASSYSGSTPYEQYF,TGTGCCAGCAGTTATAGCGGATCCACTCCCTACGAGCAGTACTTC
TRBJ1-2,14,TRBV6-1,.,many,CASSEGGNGYGYTF,TGTGCCAGCAGTGAGGGGGGGAACGGCTATGGCTACACCTTC
TRBJ2-7,15,TRBV7-9,.,few,CASSQVSGNSYEQYF,TGTGCCAGCAGCCAAGTCTCAGGGAACTCCTACGAGCAGTACTTC
TRBJ2-3,11,TRBV6-1,.,.,CASSGGDTQYF,TGTGCCAGCAGTGGAGGAGATACGCAGTATTTT
TRBJ1-2,13,TRBV4-1,.,.,CASSQDRQTAYTF,TGCGCCAGCAGCCAAGATCGTCAGACGGCCTACACCTTC
TRBJ1-5,15,TRBV2,.,many,CASRPQQASNQPQHF,TGTGCCAGCAGGCCCCAACAGGCTAGCAATCAGCCCCAGCATTTT
TRBJ2-1,13,TRBV7-8,.,many,CASAGQAFNEQFF,TGTGCCAGCGCGGGGCAGGCGTTCAATGAGCAGTTCTTC
TRBJ1-1,14,TRBV4-1,.,.,CASSQVISRTEAFF,TGCGCCAGCAGCCAAGTAATATCCCGCACTGAAGCTTTCTTT
TRBJ2-7,14,TRBV7-3,TRBD2,once,CASSSAGGHYEQYF,TGTGCCAGCAGCTCGGCGGGAGGACACTACGAGCAGTACTTC
TRBJ2-2,15,TRBV24-1,.,many,CATSPDRWNTGELFF,TGTGCCACCAGCCCTGACCGGTGGAACACCGGGGAGCTGTTTTTT
TRBJ1-2,13,TRBV5-6,.,.,CASRETHRYGYTF,TGTGCCAGCAGAGAGACACACCGCTATGGCTACACCTTC
TRBJ2-7,17,TRBV5-1,TRBD2,.,CASSSPGGSGGPYEQYF,TGCGCCAGCAGCTCACCGGGGGGTAGCGGGGGACCCTACGAGCAGTACTTC
TRBJ2-3,17,TRBV5-6,.,many,CASTLPGGLGSADTQYF,TGTGCCAGCACCCTCCCAGGGGGGCTGGGCTCGGCAGATACGCAGTATTTT
TRBJ1-5,17,TRBV2,.,.,CASRGVEAGYSNQPQHF,TGTGCCAGCAGAGGGGTTGAGGCAGGCTACTCCAATCAGCCCCAGCATTTT
TRBJ2-1,14,TRBV11-2,TRBD1,.,CASSFRGGENEQFF,TGTGCCAGCAGCTTCCGAGGGGGCGAGAATGAGCAGTTCTTC
TRBJ2-3,15,TRBV5-4,.,.,CASSLSEGSTDTQYF,TGTGCCAGCAGCTTGTCGGAGGGTAGCACAGATACGCAGTATTTT
TRBJ2-5,15,TRBV7-2,.,.,CASSLVPQYQETQYF,TGTGCCAGCAGCTTAGTCCCACAGTACCAAGAGACCCAGTACTTC
TRBJ2-3,13,TRBV3-1,.,many,CASSQLLPDTQYF,TGTGCCAGCAGCCAATTGCTTCCAGATACGCAGTATTTT
TRBJ2-1,17,TRBV7-2,TRBD2,many,CASSPSWGLEPYNEQFF,TGTGCCAGCAGCCCGAGTTGGGGACTAGAACCCTACAATGAGCAGTTCTTC
TRBJ2-1,12,TRBV7-9,.,many,CAIIRDYNEQFF,TGTGCCATTATCCGGGACTACAATGAGCAGTTCTTC
TRBJ2-7,15,TRBV9,.,.,CASSVGGTSTYEQYF,TGTGCCAGCAGTGTAGGTGGGACCAGTACCTACGAGCAGTACTTC
TRBJ2-7,17,TRBV6-2/TRBV6-3,TRBD2,many,CASSTGLAGATIYEQYF,TGTGCCAGCAGTACGGGACTAGCGGGAGCCACCATATACGAGCAGTACTTC
TRBJ1-2,16,TRBV5-4,.,few,CASSLGAGTNVYGYTF,TGTGCCAGCAGCTTGGGGGCAGGGACAAATGTCTATGGCTACACCTTC
TRBJ2-3,13,TRBV4-1,.,once,CASSSREGDTKYF,TGCGCCAGCAGCTCACGGGAAGGAGATACGAAGTATTTT
TRBJ1-6,16,TRBV6-1,.,many,CASSDSNPGRESPLHF,TGTGCCAGCAGTGACTCGAACCCAGGGAGGGAGTCACCCCTCCACTTT
TRBJ2-7,18,TRBV9,TRBD2,many,CASSGPGTSGGGAYEQYF,TGTGCCAGCAGCGGCCCCGGGACTAGCGGGGGGGGAGCCTACGAGCAGTACTTC
TRBJ2-5,14,TRBV12-3/TRBV12-4,.,many,CASRPQANERVQYF,TGTGCCAGCAGGCCTCAGGCGAATGAAAGGGTCCAGTACTTC
TRBJ2-5,15,TRBV24-1,.,many,CATSLGGANQETQYF,TGTGCCACCAGTTTAGGGGGGGCCAACCAAGAGACCCAGTACTTC
TRBJ1-1,13,TRBV11-2,TRBD1,many,CASSGDRDTEAFF,TGTGCCAGCAGCGGCGACAGGGACACTGAAGCTTTCTTT
TRBJ2-7,16,TRBV27,TRBD2,.,CASSPGLAGSPYEQYF,TGTGCCAGCAGTCCGGGACTAGCGGGATCCCCCTACGAGCAGTACTTC
TRBJ2-5,14,TRBV7-6,.,few,CASSFEGFQETQYF,TGTGCCAGCAGCTTTGAGGGGTTCCAAGAGACCCAGTACTTC
TRBJ2-1,13,TRBV16,TRBD2,many,CASSQKGTTEQFF,TGTGCCAGCAGCCAGAAAGGGACTACCGAGCAGTTCTTC
TRBJ1-2,11,TRBV29-1,.,many,CSGAAMGDYTF,TGCAGCGGAGCTGCCATGGGCGACTACACCTTC
TRBJ2-5,16,TRBV20-1,TRBD2,many,CSYIQGTSGRQETQYF,TGCAGTTATATCCAGGGGACTAGCGGGAGACAAGAGACCCAGTACTTC
TRBJ2-1,15,TRBV20-1,TRBD2,many,CSAREGSGAYNEQFF,TGCAGTGCTAGAGAGGGTAGCGGGGCCTACAATGAGCAGTTCTTC
TRBJ2-7,14,TRBV12-3/TRBV12-4,.,many,CASSPGDTVYEQYF,TGTGCCAGCAGTCCGGGGGACACTGTCTACGAGCAGTACTTC
TRBJ1-1,16,TRBV11-1,.,many,CASSLDSPGLNTEAFF,TGTGCCAGCAGCTTAGACTCCCCAGGCCTGAACACTGAAGCTTTCTTT
TRBJ2-3,15,TRBV28,.,many,CASSSGRSSTDTQYF,TGTGCCAGCAGTTCGGGACGGTCTAGCACAGATACGCAGTATTTT
TRBJ2-5,14,TRBV5-6,.,few,CASSLSAWEETQYF,TGTGCCAGCAGCTTGTCTGCATGGGAAGAGACCCAGTACTTC
TRBJ2-5,18,TRBV28,TRBD2,many,CASSPLGLAGGRGETQYF,TGTGCCAGCAGTCCCTTGGGCTTAGCGGGGGGCCGAGGCGAGACCCAGTACTTC
TRBJ2-7,14,TRBV19,.,few,CASSRAGATYEQYF,TGTGCCAGTAGTAGAGCTGGGGCAACCTACGAGCAGTACTTC
TRBJ2-1,14,TRBV5-1,.,many,CASSAEDLDNEQFF,TGCGCCAGCAGCGCCGAGGACCTAGACAATGAGCAGTTCTTC
TRBJ2-1,15,TRBV9,TRBD2,many,CASSVGASGRNEQFF,TGTGCCAGCAGCGTAGGGGCTAGCGGGAGGAATGAGCAGTTCTTC
TRBJ2-1,13,TRBV5-1,.,many,CASSFGNNNEQFF,TGCGCCAGCAGCTTTGGTAATAACAATGAGCAGTTCTTC
TRBJ1-2,16,TRBV7-3,TRBD1,many,CASSLSGPGQAYGYTF,TGTGCCAGCAGCTTAAGTGGACCGGGACAGGCCTATGGCTACACCTTC
TRBJ2-7,13,TRBV6-2/TRBV6-3,.,few,CASTLGTTYEQYF,TGTGCCAGCACCCTAGGGACCACCTACGAGCAGTACTTC
TRBJ1-2,12,TRBV19,TRBD1,many,CASLGTAYGYTF,TGTGCCAGTCTGGGGACAGCGTATGGCTACACCTTC
TRBJ1-2,14,TRBV4-2,.,many,CASSQDGTDLGYTF,TGTGCCAGCAGCCAGGACGGGACCGATCTTGGCTACACCTTC
TRBJ2-3,14,TRBV10-3,.,.,CAISEAEGQDTQYF,TGTGCCATCAGTGAGGCCGAGGGCCAAGATACGCAGTATTTT
TRBJ1-3,16,TRBV9,.,few,CASSVAARNSGNTIYF,TGTGCCAGCAGCGTAGCTGCCAGGAACTCTGGAAACACCATATATTTT
TRBJ1-3,20,TRBV7-6,.,.,CASSGKPRTEATLSGNTIYF,TGTGCCAGCAGCGGAAAGCCTAGGACAGAAGCTACCCTCTCTGGAAACACCATATATTTT
TRBJ2-3,16,TRBV27,.,.,CASSLSQGGSTDTQYF,TGTGCCAGCAGTTTATCACAGGGAGGAAGCACAGATACGCAGTATTTT
TRBJ1-1,14,TRBV7-9,.,many,CASSRMGQNTEAFF,TGTGCCAGCAGCCGCATGGGACAGAACACTGAAGCTTTCTTT
TRBJ1-5,17,TRBV6-2/TRBV6-3,.,many,CASSYSTGSVGNQPQHF,TGTGCCAGCAGTTACTCAACAGGGAGCGTAGGCAATCAGCCCCAGCATTTT
TRBJ2-4,16,TRBV19,.,.,CASSNLEAILKNIQYF,TGTGCCAGTAGTAACCTTGAGGCCATTCTCAAAAACATTCAGTACTTC
TRBJ1-4,14,TRBV19,.,few,CASSTWTDRWKLFF,TGTGCCAGTAGTACCTGGACGGATCGCTGGAAACTGTTTTTT